This T cell receptor (beta chain) was sequenced during a study of CD8+CD57+ T cells in acquired aplastic anemia (dated by TCRdb to the late 2010s). Study-level background: A mean of 3.2 ug of DNA, ranging from about 0.19 to 30 ug, was extracted from sorted CD4+ and CD8+ cells. CD8+CD57+ expansion was defined as a frequency above the mean frequency observed in healthy subjects. Study-level results and caveats: Patients and healthy controls showed no significant difference in CD8+ Simpson's diversity (P=0.060). Some 31 CD8+ CDR3 sequences were shared between patients and controls but appeared highly expressed in patients and within their immunodominant clones.

Genomic DNA served as template for TCR beta VDJ combination and CDR3 sequence profiling. An Illumina HiSeq 2000 was the platform used for TCR repertoire sequencing. From the authors' description of their analysis: TRBV/TRBJ rearrangement plots, CDR3 size and DJ length profiles, and Simpson's diversity index were used to assess repertoires. The most abundant DNA sequence in the deep sequencing data was defined as the immunodominant clone. CDR3 amino acid sequences were screened for sharing across subjects and compared with published repertoires and the VDJdb database. The public reads were reprocessed in TCRdb via fastp at Q25 and MiXCR, keeping in-frame beta chains. Identical CDR3 proteins give one entry, which carries the most common genes and DNA. The V and J calls were not made by the authors but by TCRdb's processing. Across this sample there are around 180,000 distinct CDR3 sequences, with less than 50% seen only once. The ten largest clones capture roughly 2% of the sample.

Flow cytometry had shown CD8+CD57+ cell expansion in the patients selected for sequencing. Severe acquired aplastic anemia was diagnosed in all patients according to International Study of Aplastic Anemia and Agranulocytosis and Camitta criteria. Patients had received no therapy at the time of blood sampling. In the study, sorted CD4+ and CD8+ blood T cells from patients with severe aplastic anemia and from healthy subjects underwent deep sequencing of TCR repertoires. In the USA, patient enrollment took place under clinicaltrials.gov protocols 00001620, 01623167, 00001397, 00071045, 00081523 and 00961064. Ficoll-Paque density gradient centrifugation was used to isolate peripheral blood mononuclear cells. Before DNA extraction, CD4+ and CD8+ T cells were sorted with FACS or magnetic beads. Note on this clonotype: Its target antigen remains unknown. The input lacks base qualities; no much larger clone sits a single base away.

The germline V gene provides CDR1 MGHRA and CDR2 YSYEKL. Cut back by 0 bases and 7 bases, the V and J ends lie 10 bases apart. The CDR3 holds 14 amino acids from the cysteine to the phenylalanine. Of the read, only the CDR3 DNA is kept; its 42 bases are in frame from base 1. The chain was built from TRBV4-1 and TRBJ2-1; the D segment cannot be called with confidence. The TCR comes from a human donor with aplastic anemia. Sample: sorted CD4+, CD8+, or CD8+CD57+ T cells (not recorded which) from PBMCs. CDR3 sequence: CASSQDPGRNEQFF. The sequenced DNA is TGCGCCAGCAGCCAAGATCCCGGAAGGAATGAGCAGTTCTTC.